This T cell receptor (beta chain) was profiled in a study of shared clonotypes between healthy human individuals. Study outcomes and limitations: As a rule, naive subsets had a larger estimated richness than memory subsets.

Comments on this clone: Antigen unknown.

Sequencing was performed with immunoSEQ multiplex PCR; in TCRdb, only in-frame clones are kept and a portion is missing. The repertoire holds around 2.1 million clones, with approximately 95% as singletons. The germline V and J ends were trimmed by 6 bases and 3 bases, with 12 bases remaining between them. The CDR3 runs 15 residues. Germline V gives CDR1 MGHDK, CDR2 SYGVNS. The sample was naive CD4+ T cells sorted from blood. This sample's subset: CD45RA+ positively selected. The clonotype comes from a man aged 18 to 30 in good health. The rearrangement links TRBV25-1 to TRBJ1-6; D may be TRBD1 (5 bases). In DNA form, the CDR3 reads TGTGCCAGCAGGGGCCGGGGCTTCTATAATTCACCCCTCCACTTT. Residues: CASRGRGFYNSPLHF. Based on the CDR3 plus reference TRBV25-1 and TRBJ1-6, the full variable domain is EADIYQTPRYLVIGTGKKITLECSQTMGHDKMYWYQQDPGMELHLIHYSYGVNSTEKGDLSSESTVSRIRTEHFPLTLESARPSHTSQYLCASRGRGFYNSPLHFGNGTRLTVT.